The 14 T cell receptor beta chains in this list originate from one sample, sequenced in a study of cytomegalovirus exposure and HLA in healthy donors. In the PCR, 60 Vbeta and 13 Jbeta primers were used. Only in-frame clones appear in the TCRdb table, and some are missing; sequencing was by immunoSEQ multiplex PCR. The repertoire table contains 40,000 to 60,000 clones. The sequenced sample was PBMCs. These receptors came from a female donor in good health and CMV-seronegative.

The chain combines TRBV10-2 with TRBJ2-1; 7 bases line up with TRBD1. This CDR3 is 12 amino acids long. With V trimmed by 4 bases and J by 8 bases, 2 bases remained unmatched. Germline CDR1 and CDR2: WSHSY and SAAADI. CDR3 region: CASSGTGDEQFF. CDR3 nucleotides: TGCGCCAGCAGTGGTACAGGGGATGAGCAGTTCTTC.

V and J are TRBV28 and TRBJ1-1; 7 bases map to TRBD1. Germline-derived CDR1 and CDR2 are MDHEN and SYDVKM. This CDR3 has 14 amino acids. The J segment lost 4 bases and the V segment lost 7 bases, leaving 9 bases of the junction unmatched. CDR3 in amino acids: CASTLPGTVTEAFF. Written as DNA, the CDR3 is TGTGCCAGCACTCTCCCAGGGACAGTCACTGAAGCTTTCTTT.

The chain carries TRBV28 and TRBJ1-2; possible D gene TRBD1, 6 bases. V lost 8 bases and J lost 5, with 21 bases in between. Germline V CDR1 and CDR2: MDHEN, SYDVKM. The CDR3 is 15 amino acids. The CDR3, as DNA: TGTGCCAGCTCCCTTGGGGGAGGGGGGGAATATGGCTACACCTTC. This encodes CASSLGGGGEYGYTF.

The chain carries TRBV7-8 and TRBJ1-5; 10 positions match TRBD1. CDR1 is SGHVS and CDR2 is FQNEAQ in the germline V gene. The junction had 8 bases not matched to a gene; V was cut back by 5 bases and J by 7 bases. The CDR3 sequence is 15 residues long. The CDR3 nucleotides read TGTGCCAGCAGCCCATGGGACAGGGGACAACAGCCCCAGCATTTT. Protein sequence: CASSPWDRGQQPQHF.

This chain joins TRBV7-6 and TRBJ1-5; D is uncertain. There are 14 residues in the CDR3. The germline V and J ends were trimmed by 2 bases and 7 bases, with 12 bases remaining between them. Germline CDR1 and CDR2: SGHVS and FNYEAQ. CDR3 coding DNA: TGTGCCAGCAGCTTACCAGGAATAGAGCAGCCCCAGCATTTT. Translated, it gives CASSLPGIEQPQHF.

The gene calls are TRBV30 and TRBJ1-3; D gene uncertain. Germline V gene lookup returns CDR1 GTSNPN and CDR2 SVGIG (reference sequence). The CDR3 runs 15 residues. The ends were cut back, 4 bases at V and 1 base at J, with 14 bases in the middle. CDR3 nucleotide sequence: TGTGCCTGGAATGCCCTTGACGGGTCTGGAAACACCATATATTTT. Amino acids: CAWNALDGSGNTIYF.

This CDR3 reads CASSSGGGGTEAFF. For the CDR3, the DNA is TGCGCCAGCAGCTCCGGAGGGGGGGGCACTGAAGCTTTCTTT. The chain has TRBV5-1 and TRBJ1-1; D is possibly TRBD1 (6 bases). The CDR3 has 14 residues. The germline V gene has CDR1 SGHRS and CDR2 YFSETQ. Deletions cut 3 bases from V and 4 bases from J, with 13 bases between.

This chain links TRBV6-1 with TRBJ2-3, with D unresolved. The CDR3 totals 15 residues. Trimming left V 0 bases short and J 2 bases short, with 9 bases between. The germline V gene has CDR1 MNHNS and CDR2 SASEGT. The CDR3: CASSEAHGYTDTQYF. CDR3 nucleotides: TGTGCCAGCAGTGAAGCCCACGGGTACACAGATACGCAGTATTTT.

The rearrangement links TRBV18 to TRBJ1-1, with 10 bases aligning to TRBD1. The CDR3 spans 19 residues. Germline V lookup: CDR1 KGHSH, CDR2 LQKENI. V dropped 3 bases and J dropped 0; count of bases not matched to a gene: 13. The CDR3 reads CASSPGQGYGAKMNTEAFF. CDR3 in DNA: TGTGCCAGCTCACCGGGACAGGGGTATGGGGCAAAGATGAACACTGAAGCTTTCTTT.

CDR3 sequence reads: CASSVEAGRGYTF. The DNA of the CDR3 is TGTGCCAGCAGCGTAGAGGCAGGGCGAGGCTACACCTTC. J is TRBJ1-2 and V is TRBV9; a possible D gene is TRBD1 (5 bases). The V end was cut by 0 bases, the J end by 8 bases, with 11 bases between. CDR1 is SGDLS, CDR2 YYNGEE, per germline. The CDR3 runs 13 residues.

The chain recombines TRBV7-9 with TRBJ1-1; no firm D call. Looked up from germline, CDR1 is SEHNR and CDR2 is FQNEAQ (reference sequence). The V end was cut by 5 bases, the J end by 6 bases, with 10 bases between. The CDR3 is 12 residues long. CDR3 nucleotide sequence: TGTGCCAGCAGCCCCCTCAGTGCTGAAGCTTTCTTT. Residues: CASSPLSAEAFF. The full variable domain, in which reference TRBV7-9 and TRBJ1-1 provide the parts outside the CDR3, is DTGVSQNPRHKITKRGQNVTFRCDPISEHNRLYWYRQTLGQGPEFLTYFQNEAQLEKSRLLSDRFSAERPKGSFSTLEIQRTEQGDSAMYLCASSPLSAEAFFGQGTRLTVV.

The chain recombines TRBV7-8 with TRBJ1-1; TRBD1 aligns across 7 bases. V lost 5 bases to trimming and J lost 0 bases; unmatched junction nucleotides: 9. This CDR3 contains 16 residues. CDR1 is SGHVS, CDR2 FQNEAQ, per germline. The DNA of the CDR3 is TGTGCCAGCAGCCCAGAGGGACAGTTGATGAACACTGAAGCTTTCTTT. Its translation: CASSPEGQLMNTEAFF. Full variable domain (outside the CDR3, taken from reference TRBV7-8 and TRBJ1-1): GAGVSQSPRYKVAKRGQDVALRCDPISGHVSLFWYQQALGQGPEFLTYFQNEAQLDKSGLPSDRFFAERPEGSVSTLKIQRTQQEDSAVYLCASSPEGQLMNTEAFFGQGTRLTVV.

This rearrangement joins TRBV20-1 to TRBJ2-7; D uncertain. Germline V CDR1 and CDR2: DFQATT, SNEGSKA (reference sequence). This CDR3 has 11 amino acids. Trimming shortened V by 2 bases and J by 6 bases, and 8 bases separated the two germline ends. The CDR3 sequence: CSARQVGEQYF. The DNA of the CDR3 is TGCAGTGCTAGACAGGTTGGCGAGCAGTACTTC.

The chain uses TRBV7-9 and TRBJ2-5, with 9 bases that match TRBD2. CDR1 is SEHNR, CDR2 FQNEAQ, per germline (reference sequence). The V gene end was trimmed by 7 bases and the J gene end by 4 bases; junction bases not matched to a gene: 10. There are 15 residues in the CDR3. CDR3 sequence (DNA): TGTGCCAGCACCGTAGAAGGCGGGGGGGCAGAGACCCAGTACTTC. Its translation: CASTVEGGGAETQYF.